What follows are 8 T cell receptor beta chains derived from one specimen sequenced in a study of T cell clonality in common variable immunodeficiency. The assay was immunoSEQ multiplex PCR, and TCRdb's table has in-frame clones only and misses some. The sample was found to contain about 64,000 clones, and every one recurs. Sequences were obtained from peripheral blood mononuclear cells. The receptor set was obtained from a person aged 18 to 70 in good health.

This clone has ten or more counts. The CDR3 end lies 3 residues beyond the end of the read and is filled in from the germline J gene. The J gene is TRBJ1-5, the V gene TRBV19, with D possibly TRBD1 on 6 matching bases. The CDR3 is 16 residues long. Germline V gene sequence: CDR1 LNHDA, CDR2 SQIVND (reference sequence). Trimming took 2 bases from V and 8 from J, leaving 19 bases between them. CDR3 DNA, as far as it was read: TGTGCCAGTAGTATAATGGTCCGGGCAGGGGTCGAGCCC. It is translated as CASSIMVRAGVEP. The whole CDR3 reads CASSIMVRAGVEPQHF.

This clone was picked up many times. The DNA ends 3 residues before the CDR3 does, and the rest of the CDR3 is filled in from the germline J gene. The chain is built from TRBV29-1 and TRBJ1-1; tentative D call: TRBD1 (6 bases). The CDR3 has 11 amino acids. Trimming removed 7 bases from V and 5 bases from J, with 11 bases in between. Per germline, CDR1 SQVTM and CDR2 ANQGSEA. The CDR3 here is CSATGRTEAFF. The CDR3 bases that were read are TGCAGCGCTACAGGGCGGACTGAA.

At least ten counts were recorded for this clone. The read ends 3 residues before the CDR3 terminus; that terminus is restored from the germline J gene. The chain combines TRBV7-2 with TRBJ2-3; D is undetermined. Germline assignment: CDR1 SGHTA and CDR2 FQGNSA. This CDR3 is built from 12 residues. Deletions cut 5 bases from V and 6 bases from J, with 9 bases between. CDR3 DNA, as far as it was read: TGTGCCAGCAGCCCGTATTCGGATACG. It encodes CASSPYSDT. The whole CDR3 reads CASSPYSDTQYF.

This clone came up many times. The covered CDR3 bases are TGCGCCAGCAGCTTGGAGACACGTCAAAATTCACCC. Translation gives CASSLETRQNSP. From start to end, the CDR3 is CASSLETRQNSPLHF. This chain joins TRBV5-1 and TRBJ1-6; D gene uncertain. Coverage ceases 3 residues before the CDR3 finishes, and the germline J gene fills in the end. V was clipped by 0 bases and J by 7 bases, with 11 bases between them. The CDR3 is 15 amino acids. CDR1 is SGHRS and CDR2 is YFSETQ in the germline V gene.

This clone appeared many times. The read halts 3 residues ahead of the CDR3 end, with the missing end drawn from the germline J gene. This sequence joins TRBV9 and TRBJ2-7; 9 bases are a match to TRBD2. CDR1 is SGDLS and CDR2 is YYNGEE in the germline V gene. This CDR3 is 16 amino acids long. J was trimmed by 3 bases and V by 4 bases; bases with no gene match: 11. The covered CDR3 bases are TGTGCCAGCAGCTCCCCAGCCGGGACTAGCATCTACGAG. Translated, it gives CASSSPAGTSIYE. From start to end, the CDR3 is CASSSPAGTSIYEQYF.

Many counts were recorded for this clone. The CDR3 is cut off 3 residues early in the read; its end comes from the germline J gene. This chain joins TRBV5-6 and TRBJ1-2; 7 nucleotides agree with TRBD1. The CDR3 covers 15 residues. V was clipped by 4 bases and J by 2 bases; unmatched bases: 8. Per germline, CDR1 SGHDT and CDR2 YYEEEE. The CDR3 sequence is CASSPTGVENYGYTF. CDR3 DNA (partial): TGTGCCAGCAGCCCCACAGGGGTCGAAAACTATGGC.

This clone has a count of ten or more. The CDR3 end falls 3 residues outside the read, so it is completed with the germline J gene. The chain uses TRBV7-9 and TRBJ2-7; 7 bases fit TRBD2. The CDR3 totals 15 residues. Germline lookup yields CDR1 SEHNR and CDR2 FQNEAQ (reference sequence). V lost 0 bases to trimming and J lost 2 bases; unmatched junction nucleotides: 4. CDR3 amino acids: CASSLAGRGAYEQYF. The DNA read from the CDR3 is TGTGCCAGCAGCTTAGCGGGACGGGGGGCCTACGAG.

This clone was observed at least ten times. The CDR3 end falls 3 residues outside the read, so it is completed with the germline J gene. The V call is TRBV20-1, the J call TRBJ2-3; TRBD2 matches at 7 bases. V dropped 4 bases and J dropped 3; count of bases not matched to a gene: 10. Germline V lookup: CDR1 DFQATT, CDR2 SNEGSKA (reference sequence). The CDR3 consists of 15 residues. CDR3 in amino acids: CSAKEPGLPTDTQYF. The part of the CDR3 DNA that was read is TGCAGTGCTAAGGAGCCGGGACTACCTACAGATACG.